One sample yielded the 8 T cell receptor beta chains listed below, sequenced in a study of blood T cell repertoires in COVID-19. Sequencing used immunoSEQ multiplex PCR; TCRdb keeps in-frame clones, though not all of them. The data contain tens of thousands of clones, around 84% of them seen just once; the ten biggest clones take up 20% to 25%. Sequenced sample: peripheral blood. All receptors come from a woman older than 75 in a cohort sampled during active or convalescent COVID-19.

V and J are TRBV19 and TRBJ1-5, with a tentative D call TRBD1 (6 bases). V was shortened by 3 bases and J by 10 bases, with 16 bases between the two germline ends. The CDR3 totals 14 residues. The germline gives CDR1 LNHDA, CDR2 SQIVND (reference sequence). CDR3 bases: TGTGCCAGTAGTATGAATGGGACACCTAATCCCCAGCATTTT. Its protein product is CASSMNGTPNPQHF.

V gene TRBV2 combines with J gene TRBJ2-4, with 10 bases fitting TRBD1. After removal of 5 bases from V and 5 bases from J, the junction contained 6 bases not matched to a gene. Germline V lookup: CDR1 SNHLY, CDR2 FYNNEI. The CDR3 runs to 15 residues. The CDR3 loop is CASSWDRGSENIQYF. CDR3 nucleotide sequence: TGTGCCAGCAGTTGGGACAGGGGCTCGGAAAACATTCAGTACTTC.

V usage is TRBV6-5 and J usage is TRBJ1-5, with 10 bases fitting TRBD1. The CDR3 is made up of 16 amino acids. Germline loops: CDR1 MNHEY, CDR2 SVGAGI. Unmatched junction bases numbered 9, after V lost 2 bases and J lost 8 bases. CDR3 in DNA: TGTGCCAGCAGTTACCCACTAGGACAGGGGGTTAAGCCCCAGCATTTT. Its protein is CASSYPLGQGVKPQHF.

This chain connects TRBV7-9 to TRBJ2-3; 9 bases are shared with TRBD2. The CDR3 has 16 amino acids. Germline V gives CDR1 SEHNR, CDR2 FQNEAQ (reference sequence). V dropped 5 bases and J dropped 6; count of bases not matched to a gene: 12. Here the CDR3 reads CASSPIIAGVSDTQYF. The DNA for the CDR3 is TGTGCCAGCAGCCCCATAATAGCGGGAGTGTCGGATACGCAGTATTTT. Drawing the rest from reference TRBV7-9 and TRBJ2-3, the complete variable domain is DTGVSQNPRHKITKRGQNVTFRCDPISEHNRLYWYRQTLGQGPEFLTYFQNEAQLEKSRLLSDRFSAERPKGSFSTLEIQRTEQGDSAMYLCASSPIIAGVSDTQYFGPGTRLTVL.

The genes are TRBV29-1 and TRBJ2-5; 8 bases map to TRBD1. Germline CDR1 and CDR2: SQVTM and ANQGSEA. Trimming at V came to 4 bases and at J to 2 bases, leaving 3 bases not matched to a gene. CDR3 size: 13 residues. CDR3 nucleotides: TGCAGCGTTGGCAGGGGGCTTCAAGAGACCCAGTACTTC. This gives the protein CSVGRGLQETQYF.

The chain is built from TRBV4-2 and TRBJ2-2; 11 bases agree with TRBD2. The junction had 5 bases not matched to a gene; V was cut back by 0 bases and J by 5 bases. The CDR3 is 17 residues long. Germline CDR1 is LGHNA and CDR2 is YNFKEQ. The CDR3 sequence is CASSQDTSGRVTGELFF. The CDR3 DNA reads TGTGCCAGCAGCCAAGATACTAGCGGGAGAGTTACCGGGGAGCTGTTTTTT.

CDR3 coding DNA: TGTGCCAGCTCTCCAGGGGTCGGGGATGGCTACACCTTC. Translated, it gives CASSPGVGDGYTF. V and J are TRBV18 and TRBJ1-2; perhaps TRBD1 as D (6 bases). V was shortened by 6 bases and J by 6 bases, with 14 bases between the two germline ends. Germline values: CDR1 KGHSH, CDR2 LQKENI. The CDR3 extends over 13 amino acids.

This clone was observed once. This chain connects TRBV24-1 to TRBJ2-1; D is unresolved. V lost 3 bases, J lost 1 base, and 12 bases lay in between. Per the germline V gene, CDR1 is KGHDR and CDR2 is SFDVKD. CDR3 length: 16 amino acids. The CDR3 loop reads CATSDAYSKSYNEQFF. The DNA for the CDR3 is TGTGCCACCAGTGATGCCTACAGTAAATCCTACAATGAGCAGTTCTTC.